The source of this TCR beta chain is a study of cytomegalovirus exposure and HLA in healthy donors. Across the whole study: Among several hundred genotyped donors, about 85% fell in the Caucasian-associated ancestry cluster.

Germline V gene sequence: CDR1 MRHNA, CDR2 SNTAGT. The ends were cut back, 6 bases at V and 1 base at J, with 18 bases in the middle. The CDR3 contains 16 residues. A word on this clone: Its antigen is undetermined.

Donors had nominal health at sampling but likely had unrecorded immune exposures. PCR used 60 Vbeta primers and 13 Jbeta primers. Authors' methods: Later analysis identified approximately 88 million unique TCR beta chains, about 12 million shared. Profiled with immunoSEQ multiplex PCR; TCRdb holds only in-frame clones, not every one. Clone size and the V and J calls come from that table; the DNA yielded D and trimming. The sample consists of just over 95,000 clones, about three quarters of them appearing once. Findings and limits, study-wide: High specificity and sensitivity for cytomegalovirus status were reported for the classifier.

The chain joins TRBV6-4 to TRBJ1-1; a possible D gene is TRBD1 (5 bases). This sequence originates from a human donor in good health. The sequencing input was PBMCs. CDR3 loop: CASRTDSGYTNTEAFF. Here the CDR3 DNA reads TGTGCCAGCAGGACCGACAGCGGGTATACGAACACTGAAGCTTTCTTT.